Presented here are 27 T cell receptor beta chains from one specimen sequenced in a study of response to subunit inactivated influenza vaccine. One entry per CDR3 protein results from TCRdb running MiXCR on the RT-PCR reads. The sample has 540,000 or so distinct CDR3 sequences, 10% to 15% seen once. The source was PBMCs from blood, collected 35 to 45 days after vaccination. These receptors were collected from a man aged 45-65 years who received an inactivated influenza vaccine.

This rearrangement joins TRBV5-1 to TRBJ1-2; D remains unclear. The V gene lost 0 bases and the J gene lost 0 bases, with 6 bases spanning the gap. Looked up from germline, CDR1 is SGHRS and CDR2 is YFSETQ. The CDR3 totals 14 residues. The CDR3 is CASSLERSNYGYTF. Here the CDR3 DNA reads TGCGCCAGCAGCTTGGAAAGGTCTAACTATGGCTACACCTTC.

This clonotype was observed at least ten times. V is TRBV29-1 and J is TRBJ1-2, with unresolved D. This CDR3 comprises 12 residues. The germline V and J ends were trimmed by 6 bases and 3 bases, with 11 bases remaining between them. Germline values: CDR1 SQVTM, CDR2 ANQGSEA. Written as DNA, the CDR3 is TGCAGCGTCTTAGACACCGACTATGGCTACACCTTC. Translated: CSVLDTDYGYTF.

V usage is TRBV29-1 and J usage is TRBJ1-3; 7 positions match TRBD1. The trim removed 5 bases at V and 0 bases at J, leaving 4 bases unmatched. The length of the CDR3 is 14 residues. Germline values: CDR1 SQVTM, CDR2 ANQGSEA. The CDR3 DNA is TGCAGCGTTAGACAGGGACCCTCTGGAAACACCATATATTTT. This gives the protein CSVRQGPSGNTIYF.

V gene TRBV20-1 combines with J gene TRBJ2-4; TRBD2 aligns across 13 bases. CDR3 length: 19 amino acids. The germline V gene encodes CDR1 DFQATT and CDR2 SNEGSKA (reference sequence). J lost 0 bases, V lost 0 bases, and 8 bases had no gene match. Written as DNA, the CDR3 is TGCAGTGCTAGAGATGGTGGGACTAGCGGGGTACTAGCCAAAAACATTCAGTACTTC. Translating it yields CSARDGGTSGVLAKNIQYF.

This clonotype was seen a few times. The J gene is TRBJ1-2, the V gene TRBV28, with D uncertain. The germline V gene has CDR1 MDHEN and CDR2 SYDVKM. The CDR3 contains 18 residues. Between the trimmed V and J ends, which lost 5 bases and 1 base, there was a span of 23 bases. This chain's CDR3 is CASSQVGRGLSNNYGYTF. CDR3 DNA: TGTGCCAGCAGTCAGGTGGGGAGAGGTCTTTCGAATAACTATGGCTACACCTTC.

This clonotype has a handful of counts. The rearrangement joins TRBV12-3 or TRBV12-4 to TRBJ2-1; 11 bases are shared with TRBD1. J gave up 7 bases and V 5 bases, and 10 bases lay outside the gene matches. The CDR3 totals 16 residues. This CDR3 reads CASSPRTGGKGNEQFF. The CDR3 bases are TGTGCCAGCAGTCCAAGGACAGGGGGCAAGGGTAATGAGCAGTTCTTC.

CDR3 amino acids: CASSFSLRASQETQYF. The DNA for the CDR3 is TGTGCCAGCAGTTTTTCACTACGTGCGTCTCAAGAGACCCAGTACTTC. The V gene is TRBV28, the J gene TRBJ2-5; no clear D gene. V lost 3 bases to trimming and J lost 2 bases, with 16 bases between them. From germline, CDR1 is MDHEN and CDR2 SYDVKM. This CDR3 is built from 16 residues.

This clonotype was detected a few times. The chain couples TRBV20-1 to TRBJ1-2, with D possibly being TRBD1 (5 bases). CDR3 length: 13 amino acids. The V end lost 6 bases, the J end lost 8 bases, and 19 bases lay between the germline ends. The germline V gene has CDR1 DFQATT and CDR2 SNEGSKA (reference sequence). In DNA, the CDR3 is TGCAGTGCGATACCGGGGGGTTTTGGCGGCTACACCTTC. As protein: CSAIPGGFGGYTF.

This clonotype was picked up many times. This sequence joins TRBV24-1 and TRBJ1-5, with D possibly TRBD1 on 5 matching bases. Deletions cut 7 bases from V and 2 bases from J, with 14 bases between. The CDR3 extends over 15 amino acids. From germline, CDR1 is KGHDR and CDR2 SFDVKD. The CDR3 here is CATRPGGVGNQPQHF. For the CDR3, the DNA is TGTGCCACCAGACCCGGGGGAGTGGGCAATCAGCCCCAGCATTTT.

This clonotype was seen more than once but under ten times. This chain joins TRBV4-2 and TRBJ1-1; 7 bases are a match to TRBD1. Germline loops: CDR1 LGHNA, CDR2 YNFKEQ. The ends lost 1 base at V and 1 base at J; junction bases unmatched: 6. There are 16 residues in the CDR3. The CDR3 DNA sequence: TGTGCCAGCAGCCAAGGCAGGGGGATAGCGAACACTGAAGCTTTCTTT. This translates into CASSQGRGIANTEAFF.

This clonotype was observed a handful of times. V usage is TRBV6-2 or TRBV6-3 and J usage is TRBJ2-7, with 9 bases that match TRBD2. J was trimmed by 4 bases and V by 8 bases; bases with no gene match: 15. Germline V CDR1 and CDR2: MNHEY, SVGEGT. This CDR3 spans 16 amino acids. The CDR3 protein is CASDRDTSREGYEQYF. CDR3 DNA sequence: TGTGCCAGCGACCGGGACACCTCGCGGGAGGGTTACGAGCAGTACTTC.

This clonotype came up a few times. CDR3 protein: CASSSPWGEGRWEQYF. CDR3 nucleotides: TGTGCCAGCAGTTCCCCCTGGGGTGAGGGCAGGTGGGAGCAGTACTTC. The chain links TRBV27 to TRBJ2-7, with D tentatively TRBD2 (5 bases). This CDR3 spans 16 amino acids. V lost 4 bases, J lost 7 bases, and 23 bases lay in between. Germline V lookup: CDR1 MNHEY, CDR2 SMNVEV (reference sequence).

The gene calls are TRBV29-1 and TRBJ2-5; the D gene is possibly TRBD1 (6 bases). The CDR3 has 17 amino acids. Germline V CDR1 and CDR2: SQVTM, ANQGSEA. The V and J ends lost 0 bases and 1 base respectively, with 18 bases between them. The CDR3 loop reads CSVEDPTRGAAQETQYF. Here the CDR3 DNA reads TGCAGCGTTGAAGACCCGACCAGGGGCGCGGCCCAAGAGACCCAGTACTTC.

The CDR3, as DNA: TGTGCCAGCAGTCACGGGGAAGTGACTAGCGGAAGGCGGTTCCAGATTTCAGATACGCAGTATTTT. Translating gives CASSHGEVTSGRRFQISDTQYF. The chain combines TRBV6-2 or TRBV6-3 with TRBJ2-3; 9 bases align to TRBD2. Germline CDR1 and CDR2: MNHEY and SVGEGT. V shed 5 bases and J 4 bases; nucleotides not matched to a gene: 28. The CDR3 has 22 amino acids.

The chain recombines TRBV5-1 with TRBJ2-3; 7 bases align to TRBD2. Unmatched junction bases numbered 7, after V lost 1 base and J lost 2 bases. The CDR3 is 16 amino acids. Germline CDR1 and CDR2: SGHRS and YFSETQ. In DNA form, the CDR3 reads TGCGCCAGCAGCTTGTTGGGCGGGGGTCACACAGATACGCAGTATTTT. It encodes CASSLLGGGHTDTQYF.

This clonotype was detected only a few times. V usage is TRBV27 and J usage is TRBJ2-5; 9 nucleotides agree with TRBD2. V dropped 6 bases and J dropped 7; count of bases not matched to a gene: 12. The V gene's germline CDR1 is MNHEY and CDR2 SMNVEV (reference sequence). This CDR3 has 15 amino acids. The DNA of the CDR3 is TGTGCCAGCAGGGGAACTAGCGGGCCAGGTGGGACCCAGTACTTC. It yields the protein CASRGTSGPGGTQYF.

V and J are TRBV7-3 and TRBJ2-3; TRBD2 matches at 10 bases. This CDR3 comprises 14 residues. Germline assignment: CDR1 SGHTA and CDR2 FQGTGA. Trimming took 2 bases from V and 6 from J; bases not matched to a gene: 2. As DNA, the CDR3 is TGTGCCAGCAGCTTATCGGGACTAGCGGATACGCAGTATTTT. This codes for CASSLSGLADTQYF.

This clonotype was observed many times. The genes are TRBV20-1 and TRBJ1-2, with 10 bases fitting TRBD1. There are 13 residues in the CDR3. Germline V gives CDR1 DFQATT, CDR2 SNEGSKA (reference sequence). V was clipped by 6 bases and J by 4 bases; unmatched bases: 5. The CDR3 is CSAGDRGGYGYTF. The CDR3 coding sequence is TGCAGTGCGGGGGACAGGGGAGGCTATGGCTACACCTTC.

This clonotype was counted ten times or more. This chain connects TRBV20-1 to TRBJ1-1, with D maybe TRBD1 (5 bases). The V and J ends lost 6 bases and 10 bases respectively, with 15 bases between them. This CDR3 has 11 residues. Germline V lookup: CDR1 DFQATT, CDR2 SNEGSKA (reference sequence). The CDR3 loop reads CSAPSWGVAFF. CDR3 coding DNA: TGCAGTGCCCCATCATGGGGGGTAGCTTTCTTT.

A few counts support this clonotype. The chain recombines TRBV9 with TRBJ1-5; D remains ambiguous. CDR1 is SGDLS, CDR2 YYNGEE, per germline. This CDR3 is built from 14 residues. V lost 0 bases, J lost 6 bases, and 10 bases lay in between. Written as DNA, the CDR3 is TGTGCCAGCAGCGTAGATGGGGATTCTCAGCCCCAGCATTTT. Translated, it gives CASSVDGDSQPQHF.

This chain connects TRBV7-8 to TRBJ1-6, with 7 nucleotides matching TRBD1. V lost 4 bases and J lost 3; bases outside the gene matches: 9. The germline V gene has CDR1 SGHVS and CDR2 FQNEAQ. The CDR3 contains 17 residues. CDR3 bases: TGTGCCAGCAGCTACCAGGGGGTCAGAATCTATAATTCACCCCTCCACTTT. This codes for CASSYQGVRIYNSPLHF.

The V call is TRBV4-3, the J call TRBJ2-1; weak D call: TRBD1 (5 bases). Germline CDR1 and CDR2: LGHNA and YSLEER. This CDR3 has 15 amino acids. Trimming took off 2 bases at V and 6 bases at J, with 14 bases between the two ends. The DNA for the CDR3 is TGCGCCAGCAGCCAACAGGACAATGCTGGCAATGAGCAGTTCTTC. Translation gives CASSQQDNAGNEQFF.

This clonotype has a handful of counts. The chain carries TRBV20-1 and TRBJ1-5, with D uncertain. Germline lookup yields CDR1 DFQATT and CDR2 SNEGSKA (reference sequence). The V gene lost 0 bases and the J gene lost 2 bases, with 11 bases spanning the gap. The CDR3 is 15 residues long. CDR3 amino acids: CSARDKGFGNQPQHF. The CDR3 DNA reads TGCAGTGCTAGAGATAAAGGTTTTGGCAATCAGCCCCAGCATTTT.

The chain couples TRBV6-4 to TRBJ2-3, with TRBD1 matching 10 bases. The CDR3 length is 13 residues. After removal of 7 bases from V and 5 bases from J, the junction contained 3 bases not matched to a gene. Germline CDR1 and CDR2: MRHNA and SNTAGT. The CDR3 DNA reads TGTGCCAGCAAAGGACAGGGGGGAGATACGCAGTATTTT. Translated: CASKGQGGDTQYF.

The V gene is TRBV12-3 or TRBV12-4, the J gene TRBJ1-1; 7 nucleotides match TRBD1. J gave up 5 bases and V 3 bases, and 6 bases lay outside the gene matches. This CDR3 has 14 amino acids. Here the CDR3 reads CASSFAQGVTEAFF. DNA for the CDR3: TGTGCCAGCAGTTTTGCCCAGGGGGTTACTGAAGCTTTCTTT.

The chain carries TRBV19 and TRBJ2-1; 8 nucleotides align to TRBD1. The CDR3 is 15 amino acids. Germline CDR1 reads LNHDA; CDR2 reads SQIVND (reference sequence). After removal of 6 bases from V and 8 bases from J, the junction contained 12 bases not matched to a gene. DNA of the CDR3: TGTGCCAGTAGACCGATATCAGGGGGCATGGATGAGCAGTTCTTC. Its translation: CASRPISGGMDEQFF.

V is TRBV6-2 or TRBV6-3 and J is TRBJ2-1, with unresolved D. V dropped 6 bases and J dropped 8 bases, with 11 bases sitting between them. Looked up from germline, CDR1 is MNHEY and CDR2 is SVGEGT. The CDR3 is made up of 12 amino acids. The CDR3 DNA reads as TGTGCCAGCAGCCTCGACTGGTATGAGCAGTTCTTC. It is translated as CASSLDWYEQFF.